Ten or more counts support the clone carrying this TCR beta chain. Its antigen remains unidentified. These data are taken from a study of T cells in Graves' hyperthyroidism and ophthalmopathy. Study conclusions and caveats: Among clonotypes expanded in thyroid above 0.001, most were also found in blood. The authors' 13 V-J model separated ophthalmopathy from stable hyperthyroidism.

RNA transcripts were the template for amplifying TCR beta CDR3 regions. The study used the HTBI primer set for a first-round RT-PCR of the TCR CDR3. TCRdb recomputed calls from the multiplex PCR reads with MiXCR, one row per CDR3 protein. The sample yields 700,000 or so distinct CDR3 sequences, roughly 14% seen once. Deletions cut 2 bases from V and 7 bases from J, with 15 bases between. The germline V gene encodes CDR1 SGHTA and CDR2 FQGNSA. The CDR3 loop spans 14 amino acids. This chain connects TRBV7-2 to TRBJ2-7, with D uncertain. The TCR sequence derives from a woman aged 45-65 years with Graves' ophthalmopathy. Sequencing used blood. The CDR3 protein is CASSLSRDHGEQYF. The CDR3 DNA sequence: TGTGCCAGCAGCTTATCGCGAGATCACGGGGAGCAGTACTTC.